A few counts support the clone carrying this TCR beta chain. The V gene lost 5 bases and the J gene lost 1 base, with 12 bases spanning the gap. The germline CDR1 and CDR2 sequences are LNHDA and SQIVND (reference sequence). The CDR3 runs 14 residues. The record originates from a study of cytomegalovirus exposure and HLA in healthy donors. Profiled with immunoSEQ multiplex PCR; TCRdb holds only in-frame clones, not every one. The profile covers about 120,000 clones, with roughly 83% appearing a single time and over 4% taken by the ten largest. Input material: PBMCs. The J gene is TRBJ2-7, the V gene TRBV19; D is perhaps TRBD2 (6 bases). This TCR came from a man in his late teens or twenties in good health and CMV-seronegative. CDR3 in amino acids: CASSAGRGSYEQYF. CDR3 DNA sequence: TGTGCCAGTAGTGCAGGACGGGGGTCCTACGAGCAGTACTTC.